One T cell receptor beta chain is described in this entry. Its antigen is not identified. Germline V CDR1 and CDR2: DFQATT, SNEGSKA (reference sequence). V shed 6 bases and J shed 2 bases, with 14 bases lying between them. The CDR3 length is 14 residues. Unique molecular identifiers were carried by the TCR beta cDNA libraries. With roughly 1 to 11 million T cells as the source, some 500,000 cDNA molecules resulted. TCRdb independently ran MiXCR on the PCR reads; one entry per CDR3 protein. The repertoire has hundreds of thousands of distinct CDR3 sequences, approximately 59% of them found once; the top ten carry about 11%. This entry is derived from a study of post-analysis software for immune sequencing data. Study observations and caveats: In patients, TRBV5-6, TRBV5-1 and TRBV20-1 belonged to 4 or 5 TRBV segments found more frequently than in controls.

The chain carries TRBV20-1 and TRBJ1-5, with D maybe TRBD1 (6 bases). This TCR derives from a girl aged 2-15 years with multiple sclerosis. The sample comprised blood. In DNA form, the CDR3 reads TGCAGTGCCCGCCTGACAGGCCGCAATCAGCCCCAGCATTTT. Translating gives CSARLTGRNQPQHF.